This T cell receptor (beta chain) originates from a study of spatial heterogeneity in lung cancer. Many counts were recorded for this clonotype. MiXCR was run by TCRdb on the 5' RACE reads, yielding one entry per CDR3 protein. In the table there are some 53,000 distinct CDR3 sequences, less than 9% of which are singletons. Time point defined: sample taken at primary tumor resection. Whole RNA, which was extracted from tumor, nontumor lung tissue or frozen PBMC, was sequenced without any cell sorting. Donation came from around 77 patients with untreated early-stage non-small cell lung cancer. The V end lost 6 bases, the J end lost 0 bases, and 10 bases lay between the germline ends. The germline CDR1 and CDR2 sequences are MNHNS and SASEGT. The CDR3 length is 14 residues.

The sequencing used PBMCs, collected at surgery. The chain has TRBV6-1 and TRBJ2-3; D call uncertain. This sequence originates from a female donor with early-stage non-small cell lung cancer. Here the CDR3 DNA reads TGTGCCAGCAGCGCAGAGTTTAGCACAGATACGCAGTATTTT. This gives the protein CASSAEFSTDTQYF.